The T cell receptor beta chain under discussion was sequenced for a study of OX40 agonist ivuxolimab in advanced cancers. Study in general: Dosing consisted of intravenous ivuxolimab at 0.01 to 10 mg/kg every 2 weeks. Prior anti-PD-1, anti-PD-L1 or anti-CTLA-4 therapy did not bar entry, and roughly 40% had some.

Autoimmune disease history or systemic immunosuppression disqualified patients. Data came from immunoSEQ multiplex PCR; TCRdb stores just in-frame clones and leaves some out. The table records approximately 37,000 clones, about 74% of them present only once. CDR1 MDHEN and CDR2 SYDVKM come from the germline V gene. V lost 7 bases to trimming and J lost 12 bases, with 18 bases between them. This CDR3 region has 12 residues. The V gene is TRBV28, the J gene TRBJ1-2, with TRBD1 as a possible D gene (6 bases). The sequence derives from an adult with an advanced solid tumor such as melanoma, head and neck, liver or kidney cancer. The material sequenced was CD4+ or CD8+ T cells sorted from blood, taken in a trial of the OX40 agonist ivuxolimab. CDR3 bases: TGTGCCAGCACCGGGACAAAATTAGTCCACACCTTC. Protein: CASTGTKLVHTF.